This T cell receptor beta chain originates from a study of T cells in Graves' hyperthyroidism and ophthalmopathy. Points from the study as a whole: Onset of ophthalmopathy came a median roughly 6.4 months after the model predicted it.

RNA transcripts yielded amplified TCR beta CDR3 regions. First-round RT-PCR targeting the TCR CDR3 was performed with the HTBI primer set. MiXCR was run by TCRdb on the multiplex PCR reads, yielding one entry per CDR3 protein. The sample holds more than 550,000 distinct CDR3 sequences, roughly a sixth seen once. Concerning this clonotype itself: The target antigen is unknown.

A roughly 9.1 ml volume of fresh peripheral blood provided the PBMCs. The CDR3 is 15 amino acids. V lost 5 bases and J 0 bases, leaving 13 bases between the germline ends. Germline V gene data show CDR1 as LNHDA and CDR2 as SQIVND (reference sequence). The source material was blood. The TCR sequence derives from a man aged 50 or older with Graves' hyperthyroidism. The chain combines TRBV19 with TRBJ1-1; weak D call: TRBD1 (6 bases). CDR3 protein: CASSSQGLLNTEAFF. DNA of the CDR3: TGTGCCAGTAGTTCCCAGGGGCTGTTGAACACTGAAGCTTTCTTT.